The 21 T cell receptor beta chains below all came from one sample that was sequenced in a study of T cells after yellow fever vaccination. One entry per CDR3 protein, called by TCRdb with MiXCR from the 5' RACE reads. In the table there are under 550,000 distinct CDR3 sequences, 21% of which are singletons. The sequences come from PBMCs, collected about 21 days after the first yellow fever vaccination. The receptors were gathered from a man younger than 35 who received the YFV17D yellow fever vaccine.

This clonotype showed up just a few times. This rearrangement joins TRBV6-1 to TRBJ2-7; possible D gene TRBD2, 5 bases. The CDR3 totals 14 residues. Germline V gives CDR1 MNHNS, CDR2 SASEGT. Trimming stripped 3 bases from V and 6 bases from J, with 15 bases between. This CDR3 reads CASSENYGGGEQYV. The CDR3 nucleotides read TGTGCCAGCAGTGAGAATTACGGAGGAGGCGAGCAGTACGTC.

This clonotype was recorded once. This chain links TRBV28 with TRBJ1-5; weak D call: TRBD1 (6 bases). V was cut by 4 bases and J by 0 bases, with 10 bases left in between. Germline assignment: CDR1 MDHEN and CDR2 SYDVKM. This CDR3 comprises 15 residues. In nucleotides, the CDR3 is TGTGCCAGCAGTTGGGACATCCTTAGCAATCAGCCCCAGCATTTT. Its protein product is CASSWDILSNQPQHF.

The chain combines TRBV4-3 with TRBJ2-2; D is unresolved. The length of the CDR3 is 15 residues. V was trimmed by 0 bases and J by 2 bases, leaving 7 bases between them. Looked up from germline, CDR1 is LGHNA and CDR2 is YSLEER. CDR3 DNA sequence: TGCGCCAGCAGCCAAGAGATGGGAAACACCGGGGAGCTGTTTTTT. Translation: CASSQEMGNTGELFF.

The V and J genes are TRBV27 and TRBJ1-1; unclear D gene. This CDR3 spans 13 amino acids. V was cut by 5 bases and J by 1 base, with 8 bases left in between. Germline-derived CDR1 and CDR2 are MNHEY and SMNVEV (reference sequence). Written as DNA, the CDR3 is TGTGCCAGCAGTATCCGGTCGAACACTGAAGCTTTCTTT. Protein: CASSIRSNTEAFF.

The chain employs TRBV6-5 and TRBJ2-2, with D maybe TRBD1 (5 bases). Germline V gene lookup returns CDR1 MNHEY and CDR2 SVGAGI. V was shortened by 6 bases and J by 1 base, with 12 bases between the two germline ends. This CDR3 comprises 15 residues. In nucleotides, the CDR3 is TGTGCCAGCAGAACCTTGCAGGGGAACACCGGGGAGCTGTTTTTT. Its translation: CASRTLQGNTGELFF.

This clonotype occurred a few times. The chain carries TRBV27 and TRBJ2-6; a weak D match, TRBD2 (5 bases). CDR3 size: 14 residues. Germline loops: CDR1 MNHEY, CDR2 SMNVEV (reference sequence). The V and J ends lost 6 bases and 3 bases respectively, with 9 bases between them. CDR3 residues: CASSGLFGANVLTF. CDR3 nucleotide sequence: TGTGCCAGCAGCGGACTTTTTGGGGCCAACGTCCTGACTTTC. Full variable domain (rest looked up from reference TRBV27 and TRBJ2-6): EAQVTQNPRYLITVTGKKLTVTCSQNMNHEYMSWYRQDPGLGLRQIYYSMNVEVTDKGDVPEGYKVSRKEKRNFPLILESPSPNQTSLYFCASSGLFGANVLTFGAGSRLTVL.

This clonotype was seen a handful of times. The V and J genes are TRBV7-8 and TRBJ2-1; 7 bases agree with TRBD1. V shed 1 base and J 3 bases; nucleotides not matched to a gene: 3. This CDR3 is built from 15 residues. Germline V gene data show CDR1 as SGHVS and CDR2 as FQNEAQ. DNA of the CDR3: TGTGCCAGCAGCTTAGATCGGACAGGCTACAATGAGCAGTTCTTC. It encodes CASSLDRTGYNEQFF.

The chain carries TRBV4-2 and TRBJ1-1; D is unclear. The length of the CDR3 is 14 residues. Between the trimmed V and J ends, which lost 3 bases and 1 base, there was a span of 9 bases. The germline V gene has CDR1 LGHNA and CDR2 YNFKEQ. The CDR3 loop reads CASSHSTANTEAFF. In DNA, the CDR3 is TGTGCCAGCAGCCATTCCACGGCGAACACTGAAGCTTTCTTT.

The V gene is TRBV20-1, the J gene TRBJ1-6; 7 positions match TRBD1. V gave up 6 bases and J gave up 7 bases; unmatched junction bases: 6. The CDR3 length is 13 residues. The germline V gene has CDR1 DFQATT and CDR2 SNEGSKA (reference sequence). CDR3 amino acids: CSALGQLNSPLHF. In DNA, the CDR3 is TGCAGTGCACTGGGACAGCTAAATTCACCCCTCCACTTT.

The table lists this clonotype with a few counts. The V call is TRBV7-9, the J call TRBJ2-7; 7 nucleotides agree with TRBD2. Per germline, CDR1 SEHNR and CDR2 FQNEAQ (reference sequence). This CDR3 comprises 14 residues. J was trimmed by 2 bases and V by 2 bases; bases with no gene match: 3. This chain's CDR3 is CASSLLGTTYEQYF. CDR3 DNA: TGTGCCAGCAGCTTACTGGGGACTACCTACGAGCAGTACTTC.

There are a few counts of this clonotype. The chain employs TRBV14 and TRBJ2-1; either TRBD1 or TRBD2 may supply D (6 bases each). V gave up 6 bases and J gave up 2 bases, with 14 bases separating them. The CDR3 consists of 15 residues. The germline CDR1 and CDR2 sequences are SGHDN and FVKESK. CDR3 sequence (DNA): TGTGCCAGCAGTCGCCTGGGGGGCCCCTACAATGAGCAGTTCTTC. Encoded protein: CASSRLGGPYNEQFF. Based on the CDR3 plus reference TRBV14 and TRBJ2-1, the full variable domain is EAGVTQFPSHSVIEKGQTVTLRCDPISGHDNLYWYRRVMGKEIKFLLHFVKESKQDESGMPNNRFLAERTGGTYSTLKVQPAELEDSGVYFCASSRLGGPYNEQFFGPGTRLTVL.

V usage is TRBV19 and J usage is TRBJ1-5; D remains ambiguous. The V end was cut by 3 bases, the J end by 7 bases, with 13 bases between. Germline V CDR1 and CDR2: LNHDA, SQIVND (reference sequence). CDR3 length: 14 residues. CDR3 nucleotides: TGTGCCAGTAGTATCCTCCCGGGATTACAGCCCCAGCATTTT. Protein: CASSILPGLQPQHF.

The genes are TRBV12-3 or TRBV12-4 and TRBJ2-2; D not certain. The V and J ends lost 7 bases and 6 bases respectively, with 15 bases between them. CDR3 length: 14 residues. CDR3 sequence: CASTNLFLAGELFF. Here the CDR3 DNA reads TGTGCCAGCACCAACCTGTTCCTGGCCGGGGAGCTGTTTTTT.

The sample holds many counts of this clonotype. The CDR3 DNA reads TGTGCCAGTAGTATAACAGGGGGCGGAGAGACCCAGTACTTC. Translating it yields CASSITGGGETQYF. The chain uses TRBV19 and TRBJ2-5, with 9 bases that match TRBD1. V lost 2 bases to trimming and J lost 4 bases; unmatched junction nucleotides: 2. The CDR3 has 14 amino acids. The germline gives CDR1 LNHDA, CDR2 SQIVND (reference sequence). The full variable domain, rest sourced from reference TRBV19 and TRBJ2-5, is DGGITQSPKYLFRKEGQNVTLSCEQNLNHDAMYWYRQDPGQGLRLIYYSQIVNDFQKGDIAEGYSVSREKKESFPLTVTSAQKNPTAFYLCASSITGGGETQYFGPGTRLLVL.

The J gene is TRBJ2-1, the V gene TRBV11-3; D remains unclear. The CDR3 contains 15 residues. Germline values: CDR1 SGHNT, CDR2 YENEEA. V lost 5 bases to trimming and J lost 3 bases, with 14 bases between them. CDR3 region: CASSLNYESYNEQFF. CDR3 DNA: TGTGCCAGCAGCCTGAATTACGAGAGCTACAATGAGCAGTTCTTC.

This clonotype has a handful of counts. This chain joins TRBV7-9 and TRBJ1-1, with D maybe TRBD1 (5 bases). The CDR3 runs 12 residues. The germline V and J ends were trimmed by 5 bases and 7 bases, with 11 bases remaining between them. Germline assignment: CDR1 SEHNR and CDR2 FQNEAQ (reference sequence). CDR3 sequence: CASSQGGVEAFF. The CDR3 nucleotides read TGTGCCAGCAGCCAGGGTGGGGTTGAAGCTTTCTTT.

This clonotype came up many times. The chain employs TRBV7-2 and TRBJ1-5; 7 nucleotides agree with TRBD1. CDR1 is SGHTA and CDR2 is FQGNSA in the germline V gene. This CDR3 spans 14 amino acids. With V trimmed by 4 bases and J by 5 bases, 5 bases remained unmatched. Here the CDR3 DNA reads TGTGCCAGCAGCTACAGGGGAGGGGATCAGCCCCAGCATTTT. Amino acids: CASSYRGGDQPQHF.

This clonotype has only a few counts. This chain uses TRBV4-1 with TRBJ2-7; D is uncertain. Germline values: CDR1 MGHRA, CDR2 YSYEKL. With 1 base removed from V and 3 bases from J, the gap between germline ends came to 10 bases. CDR3 length equals 14 residues. CDR3: CASSQGNEYYEQYF. Written as DNA, the CDR3 is TGCGCCAGCAGCCAAGGAAACGAGTACTACGAGCAGTACTTC.

The chain is built from TRBV5-1 and TRBJ1-2; 12 bases align to TRBD1. The V segment lost 3 bases and the J segment 4 bases; nucleotides outside the gene matches: 10. Germline assignment: CDR1 SGHRS and CDR2 YFSETQ. The CDR3 is made up of 17 amino acids. In DNA form, the CDR3 reads TGCGCCAGCAGCTCAACCGGGACAGGGGGCCTCCTCTATGGCTACACCTTC. It yields the protein CASSSTGTGGLLYGYTF.

The sample holds a few counts of this clonotype. The chain links TRBV6-5 to TRBJ2-5, with D perhaps matching TRBD2 (7 bases). V was shortened by 2 bases and J by 4 bases, with 14 bases between the two germline ends. Per the germline V gene, CDR1 is MNHEY and CDR2 is SVGAGI. There are 15 residues in the CDR3. As DNA, the CDR3 is TGTGCCAGCAGTTACGGGGGGGCGGGGTCAGAGACCCAGTACTTC. Residues: CASSYGGAGSETQYF.

About this clonotype: This may be a read error, as it is one base from a much larger clone. The chain is built from TRBV5-1 and TRBJ2-2; D might be TRBD2 (5 bases). This CDR3 spans 14 amino acids. Germline values: CDR1 SGHRS, CDR2 YFSETQ. CDR3 region: CTSSLNGLSGELFF. The CDR3 nucleotides are TGCACCAGCAGCTTAAACGGACTTTCCGGGGAGCTGTTTTTT. Full variable domain (outside the CDR3, taken from reference TRBV5-1 and TRBJ2-2): KAGVTQTPRYLIKTRGQQVTLSCSPISGHRSVSWYQQTPGQGLQFLFEYFSETQRNKGNFPGRFSGRQFSNSRSEMNVSTLELGDSALYLCTSSLNGLSGELFFGEGSRLTVL.